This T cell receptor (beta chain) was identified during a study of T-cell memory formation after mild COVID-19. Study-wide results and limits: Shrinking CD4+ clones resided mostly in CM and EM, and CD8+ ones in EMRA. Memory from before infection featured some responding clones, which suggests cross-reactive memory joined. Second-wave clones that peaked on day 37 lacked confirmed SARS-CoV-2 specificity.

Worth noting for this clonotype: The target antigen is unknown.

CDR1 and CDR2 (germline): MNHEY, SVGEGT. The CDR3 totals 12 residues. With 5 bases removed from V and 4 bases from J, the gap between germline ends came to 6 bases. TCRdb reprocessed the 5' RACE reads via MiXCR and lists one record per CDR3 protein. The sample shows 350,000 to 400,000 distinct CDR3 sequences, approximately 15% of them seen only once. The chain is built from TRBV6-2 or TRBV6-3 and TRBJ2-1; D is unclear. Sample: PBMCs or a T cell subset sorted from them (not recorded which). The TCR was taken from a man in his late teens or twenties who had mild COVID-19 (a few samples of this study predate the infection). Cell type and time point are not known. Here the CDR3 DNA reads TGTGCCAGCAGTGAAAAATACAATGAGCAGTTCTTC. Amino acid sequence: CASSEKYNEQFF.